The text below deals with one T cell receptor beta chain. This clonotype was observed a few times. Its antigen remains unidentified. Base qualities were left out, and no much larger clone turns up one base away. The record originates from a study of T-cell memory formation after mild COVID-19 (dated by TCRdb to 2020 to 2022). Turning to the overall study: Most TCR sequence clusters were specific to one of the two donors. The cohort was made up of two young adult volunteers, one female and one male, who were previously healthy. In two donors, T-cell clones that expanded and contracted after mild COVID-19 were followed by sequencing TCRalpha and TCRbeta repertoires longitudinally.

Results and caveats for the whole study, not just this receptor: Only a couple of mild cases were covered by the study, and larger cohorts that include severe cases with pre-infection samples were considered necessary. Contracting CD4+ clones appeared mostly in the CM and EM memory subsets, whereas CD8+ clones were enriched in EMRA. Some responding clones were found in pre-infection memory, which suggests that pre-existing cross-reactive memory T cells took part in the SARS-CoV-2 response. Clones that contracted from day 15 to 85 showed balanced CD4/CD8 phenotypes, whereas a second wave of clones that expanded from day 15 to 37 leaned towards CD4+. SARS-CoV-2 specificity of the second-wave clones peaking on day 37 was not confirmed.

The junction shows trimming of 0 bases on V and 3 bases on J, plus 12 bases between the germline ends. CDR1 and CDR2, per the germline V gene, are MNHEY and SVGAGI. CDR3 length: 15 amino acids, cysteine to phenylalanine. Left in the record is the CDR3 DNA by itself, 45 bases read in frame from the first base. Ficoll-Paque density gradient centrifugation was the method used to isolate PBMCs. The instrument given in TCRdb is Illumina NovaSeq 6000. Using 5'RACE with constant-segment primers, TCRalpha and TCRbeta cDNA libraries were constructed, with sample barcodes and unique molecular identifiers added in the process. RNA was extracted from every sample with Trizol reagent. Libraries were amplified in two PCR steps, with a second sample barcode and Illumina TruSeq adapters added in the second step. The libraries were sequenced on an Illumina NovaSeq using 2 x 150 bp paired-end reads. Turning to the authors' computational methods: Reads were demultiplexed and collapsed into UMI-guided consensus sequences with migec v1.2.7. Using mixcr v2.1.11, the UMI consensuses were aligned to TRA and TRB V and J templates and assembled into clonotypes. A clonotype was counted as expanded or contracted only if both edgeR and NoisET called the change significant, with noise models trained on biological replicates. For edgeR calls, a false discovery rate-adjusted p below 0.01 and a log2 fold-change threshold of 1 were applied. As an exploratory analysis of dynamics, max-normalized trajectories of the 1000 most abundant clonotypes were examined by PCA with hierarchical clustering. The CD4 or CD8 phenotype of responding clones was assigned using the separately sequenced CD4+ and CD8+ repertoires. TCRdb reprocessing: public reads trimmed at Q25 with fastp, clones called with MiXCR, in-frame beta chains kept. CDR3 protein sequences are deduplicated, and each keeps its most common genes and DNA. It is TCRdb's table, rather than the study itself, that gives the V and J calls and clone size. Within this sample are fewer than 350,000 distinct CDR3 sequences, with less than 9.5% of them counted one time only. The ten biggest clones cover approximately 23% of the sample.

The rearrangement joined TRBV6-5 to TRBJ2-7; tentative D gene TRBD1, with 6 bases matching. Material: PBMCs or a T cell subset sorted from them (not recorded which). The sequence came from a man aged 18 to 35 who had mild COVID-19 (a few samples of this study predate the infection). The sample titles of this study are shuffled in the database, so cell type and time point are left out; the donor was told from shared clones. The CDR3 protein: CASSYSAGAVYEQYF. The nucleotide sequence is given as TGTGCCAGCAGTTACTCTGCAGGGGCGGTCTACGAGCAGTACTTC.